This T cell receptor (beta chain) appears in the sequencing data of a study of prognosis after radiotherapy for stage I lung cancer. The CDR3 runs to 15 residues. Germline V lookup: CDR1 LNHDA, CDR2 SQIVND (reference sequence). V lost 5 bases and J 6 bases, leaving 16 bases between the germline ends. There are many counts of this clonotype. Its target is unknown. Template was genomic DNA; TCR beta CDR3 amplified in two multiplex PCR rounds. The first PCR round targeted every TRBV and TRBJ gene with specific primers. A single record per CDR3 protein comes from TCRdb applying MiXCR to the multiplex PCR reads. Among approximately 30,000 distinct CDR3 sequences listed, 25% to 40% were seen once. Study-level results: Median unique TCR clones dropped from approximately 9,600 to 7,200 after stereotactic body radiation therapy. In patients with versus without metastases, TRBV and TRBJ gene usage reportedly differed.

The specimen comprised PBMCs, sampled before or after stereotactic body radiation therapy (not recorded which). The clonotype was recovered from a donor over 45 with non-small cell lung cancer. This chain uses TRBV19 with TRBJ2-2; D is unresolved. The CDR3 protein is CASSPWSRSSGELFF. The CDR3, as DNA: TGTGCCAGTAGTCCCTGGTCTAGGTCATCCGGGGAGCTGTTTTTT.